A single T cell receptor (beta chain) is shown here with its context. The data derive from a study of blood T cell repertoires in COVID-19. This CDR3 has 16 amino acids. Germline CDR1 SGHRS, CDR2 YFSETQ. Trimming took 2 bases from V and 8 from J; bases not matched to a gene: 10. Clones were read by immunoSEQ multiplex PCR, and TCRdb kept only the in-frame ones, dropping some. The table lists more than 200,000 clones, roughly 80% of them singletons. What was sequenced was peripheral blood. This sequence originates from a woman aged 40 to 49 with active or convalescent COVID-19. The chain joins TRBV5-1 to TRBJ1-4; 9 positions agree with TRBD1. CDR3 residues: CASSLGPGQGEEKLFF. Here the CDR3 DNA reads TGCGCCAGCAGCTTAGGACCGGGACAGGGCGAAGAAAAACTGTTTTTT.